The entry below gives a single T cell receptor (beta chain) sequence along with its context. Its antigen remains unidentified. The V gene lost 4 bases and the J gene lost 3 bases, with 18 bases spanning the gap. The CDR3 totals 16 residues. Germline values: CDR1 SEHNR, CDR2 FQNEAQ (reference sequence). The record originates from a study of T cell repertoires in cytomegalovirus infection. Study as a whole: Used in the study were CMV epitopes, some recently identified and HLA-C-restricted, others well-studied and HLA-B-restricted. Shared public TCR beta signatures pointed to both CMV infection and a matching HLA type.

Study-wide results and caveats: Across the ex vivo response, the dominant clonotypes were HLA-C-restricted CMV-specific TCR beta clonotypes.

A single record per CDR3 protein comes from TCRdb applying MiXCR to the reads. The repertoire consists of roughly 78,000 distinct CDR3 sequences, with about 37% occurring once and the leading ten covering 85% to 95%. The TCR comes from a human donor in good health (CMV status not recorded). Some clones in this sample may be carry-over from other donors' samples. The chain recombines TRBV7-9 with TRBJ1-1; D is uncertain. The specimen comprised CD8+ T cells from cultured PBMCs, sampled from culture after CMV antigen stimulation. The CDR3 nucleotides read TGTGCCAGCAGCTCGCCCCTTTCCAAACCATACACTGAAGCTTTCTTT. Amino acid sequence: CASSSPLSKPYTEAFF.